The sequence of this T cell receptor beta chain was determined in a study of CD8 T cells in ankylosing spondylitis. This clonotype was detected only a few times. Its antigen is unidentified. The V gene end was trimmed by 3 bases and the J gene end by 5 bases; junction bases not matched to a gene: 3. This CDR3 has 14 amino acids. Molecular-barcoded quantitative 5'-RACE produced these TCR beta libraries. In TCRdb, the 5' RACE reads were re-called with MiXCR into one record per CDR3 protein. This table has 200,000 to 250,000 distinct CDR3 sequences, over 9.5% appearing once. The study's findings and limits: In peripheral blood, disease-linked CD8+ clones occurred at relatively low frequencies. In ankylosing spondylitis blood, a motif of roughly 8 highly homologous TCR beta variants appeared characteristic. Reports say disease-linked clones showed up significantly more in matched ankylosing spondylitis synovial fluid.

The chain joins TRBV12-3 or TRBV12-4 to TRBJ1-3, with TRBD1 matching 8 bases. The TCR originated in a male donor with ankylosing spondylitis or in good health (not recorded which). The sample taken for sequencing was blood, either unsorted or a sorted T cell fraction (not recorded which). The CDR3 protein is CASSFSGGRNTIYF. As DNA, the CDR3 is TGTGCCAGCAGTTTTTCAGGGGGCCGAAACACCATATATTTT.